This T cell receptor beta chain was captured by sequencing in a study of blood T cell repertoires in COVID-19. Overall study: The United States, Italy and Spain supplied acute and convalescent COVID-19 samples. From T cells, B-cell-depleted T cells, or PBMCs came the material, which was cDNA or gDNA.

Authors' processing steps: Scientists estimated how many nucleated cells there were by amplifying reference gene primers. Measured with immunoSEQ multiplex PCR; TCRdb has only the in-frame clones, and not every one. From that table come the V and J calls and clone size; the DNA was used to work out D and trimming. The sample has 130,000 to 150,000 clones; roughly 86% are singletons. Per germline, CDR1 SGHKS and CDR2 YYEKEE (reference sequence). V was pared by 5 bases and J by 4 bases, with 15 bases between. The CDR3 length is 14 residues. The specimen sequenced was peripheral blood. The J gene is TRBJ2-5, the V gene TRBV5-5; D uncertain. This clonotype originated in a man in his fifties or sixties with active or convalescent COVID-19. The CDR3 loop reads CASRSLNGGETQYF. CDR3 sequence (DNA): TGTGCCAGCAGAAGCCTAAACGGTGGAGAGACCCAGTACTTC.